Listed below are T cell receptor beta chains from one sample, sequenced in a study of Graves' ophthalmopathy and Graves' hyperthyroidism. TCRdb re-derived calls from the multiplex PCR reads in MiXCR, one entry per CDR3 protein. The table shows some 160,000 distinct CDR3 sequences, with around 40% occurring only once. Sample: peripheral blood. The receptors shown here come from a man aged 25-45 years with Graves' ophthalmopathy. Each CDR3 is given with its conserved first and last residue. The order of the fields is CDR3 protein, CDR3 DNA, clone size, J gene, D gene, V gene. The D gene is left open where the match is weak. Only some rows state a clone size, as once, few, many or a class for expanded clones.

CDR3aa: CASSTGGRVEQYF
CDR3nt: TGTGCCAGCAGTACAGGGGGGAGGGTTGAGCAGTACTTC
abundance: NA
j_gene: TRBJ2-7
d_gene: NA
v_gene: TRBV28

CDR3aa: CASSPTGTGTYEQYF
CDR3nt: TGTGCCAGCAGCCCCACAGGAACTGGGACCTACGAGCAGTACTTC
abundance: many
j_gene: TRBJ2-7
d_gene: NA
v_gene: TRBV5-5

CDR3aa: CSAEGRSTAEAFF
CDR3nt: TGCAGTGCAGAGGGGAGAAGTACCGCTGAAGCTTTCTTT
abundance: NA
j_gene: TRBJ1-1
d_gene: NA
v_gene: TRBV20-1

CDR3aa: CASSLAQRIYEQYF
CDR3nt: TGCGCCAGCAGCTTGGCCCAACGAATCTACGAGCAGTACTTT
abundance: once
j_gene: TRBJ2-7
d_gene: NA
v_gene: TRBV5-1

CDR3aa: CASSLTVGTEAFF
CDR3nt: TGTGCCAGCAGCCTAACAGTCGGCACTGAAGCTTTCTTT
abundance: many
j_gene: TRBJ1-1
d_gene: NA
v_gene: TRBV3-1

CDR3aa: CASSLALGDNQPQHF
CDR3nt: TGTGCCAGCAGCTTAGCCCTGGGCGATAATCAGCCCCAGCATTTT
abundance: NA
j_gene: TRBJ1-5
d_gene: NA
v_gene: TRBV7-8

CDR3aa: CASSLSDRGGLGYTF
CDR3nt: TGTGCCAGCAGTTTATCCGACAGGGGGGGACTTGGCTACACCTTC
abundance: many
j_gene: TRBJ1-2
d_gene: TRBD1
v_gene: TRBV28

CDR3aa: CASSPGGRVTEAFF
CDR3nt: TGTGCCAGCAGCCCAGGCGGCAGGGTCACTGAAGCTTTCTTT
abundance: many
j_gene: TRBJ1-1
d_gene: NA
v_gene: TRBV28

CDR3aa: CASSKPGDYGYTF
CDR3nt: TGTGCCAGCTCCAAGCCCGGGGATTATGGCTACACCTTC
abundance: many
j_gene: TRBJ1-2
d_gene: NA
v_gene: TRBV28

CDR3aa: CSADRDNSYEQYF
CDR3nt: TGCAGTGCTGACCGGGACAACTCCTACGAGCAGTACTTC
abundance: many
j_gene: TRBJ2-7
d_gene: NA
v_gene: TRBV20-1

CDR3aa: CASAVTGTMGEQYF
CDR3nt: TGTGCCAGTGCAGTAACCGGGACCATGGGGGAGCAGTACTTC
abundance: few
j_gene: TRBJ2-7
d_gene: NA
v_gene: TRBV19

CDR3aa: CAWSVPGMNTEAFF
CDR3nt: TGTGCCTGGAGTGTACCGGGAATGAACACTGAAGCTTTCTTT
abundance: many
j_gene: TRBJ1-1
d_gene: NA
v_gene: TRBV30

CDR3aa: CASSLGLQNTEAFF
CDR3nt: TGTGCCAGCAGTTTAGGACTTCAGAACACTGAAGCTTTCTTT
abundance: many
j_gene: TRBJ1-1
d_gene: NA
v_gene: TRBV12-3/TRBV12-4

CDR3aa: CASSSSAGTGLAQPQHF
CDR3nt: TGTGCCAGCAGTTCCTCCGCCGGGACAGGGTTGGCTCAGCCCCAGCATTTT
abundance: many
j_gene: TRBJ1-5
d_gene: TRBD1
v_gene: TRBV27

CDR3aa: CASSQVQINQPQHF
CDR3nt: TGCGCCAGCAGCCAAGTACAAATCAATCAGCCCCAGCATTTT
abundance: many
j_gene: TRBJ1-5
d_gene: NA
v_gene: TRBV4-1

CDR3aa: CASTRGQGANNSPLHF
CDR3nt: TGTGCCAGCACCAGAGGACAGGGGGCCAATAATTCACCCCTCCACTTT
abundance: many
j_gene: TRBJ1-6
d_gene: TRBD1
v_gene: TRBV7-2

CDR3aa: CASSYSGRGGNNSPLHF
CDR3nt: TGTGCCAGCAGTTACTCTGGCAGGGGAGGAAATAATTCACCCCTCCACTTT
abundance: NA
j_gene: TRBJ1-6
d_gene: NA
v_gene: TRBV6-5

CDR3aa: CASSVGRWSEQYF
CDR3nt: TGTGCCAGCAGTGTTGGACGGTGGAGCGAGCAGTACTTC
abundance: many
j_gene: TRBJ2-7
d_gene: NA
v_gene: TRBV2

CDR3aa: CASSLRLTGNQPQHF
CDR3nt: TGTGCCAGCAGTTTAAGGCTGACGGGCAATCAGCCCCAGCATTTT
abundance: many
j_gene: TRBJ1-5
d_gene: NA
v_gene: TRBV27

CDR3aa: CASSPRNLDEQYF
CDR3nt: TGTGCCAGCAGTCCGAGGAATTTGGACGAGCAGTACTTC
abundance: NA
j_gene: TRBJ2-7
d_gene: NA
v_gene: TRBV6-2/TRBV6-3

CDR3aa: CASSFGQGNLHF
CDR3nt: TGTGCCAGCAGCTTCGGGCAGGGAAACCTCCACTTT
abundance: NA
j_gene: TRBJ1-6
d_gene: NA
v_gene: TRBV7-9

CDR3aa: CASSWGWGASTEAFF
CDR3nt: TGTGCCAGCAGCTGGGGGTGGGGGGCGAGCACTGAAGCTTTCTTT
abundance: many
j_gene: TRBJ1-1
d_gene: NA
v_gene: TRBV7-8

CDR3aa: CASSSTGNYEQYF
CDR3nt: TGTGCCAGCAGCTCGACAGGGAACTACGAGCAGTACTTC
abundance: many
j_gene: TRBJ2-7
d_gene: TRBD1
v_gene: TRBV4-2

CDR3aa: CASTSGGTQYF
CDR3nt: TGTGCCAGTACCTCCGGGGGAACCCAGTACTTC
abundance: many
j_gene: TRBJ2-5
d_gene: NA
v_gene: TRBV19

CDR3aa: CASSTGGEGETQYF
CDR3nt: TGTGCCAGCAGTACAGGGGGTGAGGGGGAGACCCAGTACTTC
abundance: few
j_gene: TRBJ2-5
d_gene: TRBD1
v_gene: TRBV28

CDR3aa: CASRTDRVTNTEAFF
CDR3nt: TGTGCCAGCAGAACTGACAGGGTTACGAACACTGAAGCTTTCTTT
abundance: NA
j_gene: TRBJ1-1
d_gene: TRBD1
v_gene: TRBV12-3/TRBV12-4

CDR3aa: CASLPGGLYGYTF
CDR3nt: TGTGCCAGCTTGCCGGGGGGTCTCTATGGCTACACCTTC
abundance: many
j_gene: TRBJ1-2
d_gene: NA
v_gene: TRBV6-5

CDR3aa: CASSLSDSYTEAFF
CDR3nt: TGTGCCAGCAGTTTATCGGACAGTTACACTGAAGCTTTCTTT
abundance: few
j_gene: TRBJ1-1
d_gene: NA
v_gene: TRBV28

CDR3aa: CASSYYAGSSEQYF
CDR3nt: TGTGCCAGCAGTTATTATGCGGGATCCTCCGAGCAGTACTTC
abundance: NA
j_gene: TRBJ2-7
d_gene: NA
v_gene: TRBV6-2/TRBV6-3

CDR3aa: CASSVGGTQSYEQYF
CDR3nt: TGTGCCAGCAGCGTAGGGGGAACCCAGTCCTACGAGCAGTACTTC
abundance: many
j_gene: TRBJ2-7
d_gene: NA
v_gene: TRBV28

CDR3aa: CSAKTSQETQYF
CDR3nt: TGCAGTGCCAAGACTTCACAAGAGACCCAGTACTTC
abundance: many
j_gene: TRBJ2-5
d_gene: NA
v_gene: TRBV20-1

CDR3aa: CAWSVMGNTIYF
CDR3nt: TGTGCCTGGAGCGTCATGGGAAACACCATATATTTT
abundance: NA
j_gene: TRBJ1-3
d_gene: NA
v_gene: TRBV30

CDR3aa: CASTARKEGWNTEAFF
CDR3nt: TGTGCCAGCACGGCCCGAAAAGAGGGCTGGAACACTGAAGCTTTCTTT
abundance: NA
j_gene: TRBJ1-1
d_gene: NA
v_gene: TRBV6-2/TRBV6-3

CDR3aa: CASSLRGGGNQPQHF
CDR3nt: TGTGCCAGCAGTTTACGAGGGGGCGGCAATCAGCCCCAGCATTTT
abundance: many
j_gene: TRBJ1-5
d_gene: TRBD1
v_gene: TRBV28

CDR3aa: CATSTGDLGSEQYF
CDR3nt: TGTGCCACCAGCACAGGGGACCTGGGTTCCGAGCAGTACTTC
abundance: NA
j_gene: TRBJ2-7
d_gene: TRBD1
v_gene: TRBV24-1

CDR3aa: CASTQGKYQPQHF
CDR3nt: TGTGCCAGCACTCAGGGGAAGTATCAGCCCCAGCATTTT
abundance: NA
j_gene: TRBJ1-5
d_gene: NA
v_gene: TRBV6-1

CDR3aa: CASTPWNTRETQYF
CDR3nt: TGTGCCAGCACTCCTTGGAACACTCGAGAGACCCAGTACTTC
abundance: many
j_gene: TRBJ2-5
d_gene: NA
v_gene: TRBV6-2/TRBV6-3

CDR3aa: CASSLGQERREQYF
CDR3nt: TGTGCCAGCAGCTTAGGACAGGAGCGGCGCGAGCAGTACTTC
abundance: few
j_gene: TRBJ2-7
d_gene: NA
v_gene: TRBV7-2

CDR3aa: CASSLGQGPAYEQYF
CDR3nt: TGTGCCAGCAGCCTGGGACAGGGGCCCGCCTACGAGCAGTACTTC
abundance: many
j_gene: TRBJ2-7
d_gene: TRBD1
v_gene: TRBV12-3/TRBV12-4

CDR3aa: CAIMGRASGPYEQYF
CDR3nt: TGTGCCATCATGGGGAGGGCTAGCGGTCCTTACGAGCAGTACTTC
abundance: NA
j_gene: TRBJ2-7
d_gene: TRBD2
v_gene: TRBV10-3

CDR3aa: CASNRASNYGYTF
CDR3nt: TGTGCCAGCAACAGAGCATCGAACTATGGCTACACCTTC
abundance: many
j_gene: TRBJ1-2
d_gene: NA
v_gene: TRBV6-2/TRBV6-3

CDR3aa: CASTGHRIYGYTF
CDR3nt: TGTGCCAGCACCGGTCACCGCATCTATGGCTACACCTTC
abundance: NA
j_gene: TRBJ1-2
d_gene: NA
v_gene: TRBV11-2

CDR3aa: CASRPRGGGNTEAFF
CDR3nt: TGTGCCAGTCGCCCGAGAGGGGGAGGGAACACTGAAGCTTTCTTT
abundance: NA
j_gene: TRBJ1-1
d_gene: NA
v_gene: TRBV19

CDR3aa: CASSTGGNTEAFF
CDR3nt: TGTGCCAGCAGCACAGGGGGGAACACTGAAGCTTTCTTT
abundance: many
j_gene: TRBJ1-1
d_gene: TRBD1
v_gene: TRBV6-5

CDR3aa: CASSSSGGGAEQYF
CDR3nt: TGTGCCAGCAGTTCCTCCGGGGGAGGGGCCGAGCAGTACTTC
abundance: NA
j_gene: TRBJ2-7
d_gene: TRBD2
v_gene: TRBV6-2/TRBV6-3